Following are 28 T cell receptor beta chains from one sample sequenced in a study of T cells after posttransplantation cyclophosphamide. TCRdb keeps only in-frame clones here, not all; method: immunoSEQ multiplex PCR. This repertoire holds 30,000 or so clones, and none appear only once. Sequenced material: PBMCs. These receptors all stem from a woman aged 25 to 39 in good health and a related stem cell transplant donor.

At least ten counts were recorded for this clone. The chain couples TRBV5-1 to TRBJ2-1, with TRBD2 as a possible D gene (6 bases). V was pared by 0 bases and J by 4 bases, with 8 bases between. CDR1 and CDR2 from the germline V gene are SGHRS and YFSETQ. The CDR3 consists of 14 residues. The chain's CDR3 is CASSLGGEYNEQFF. DNA for the CDR3: TGCGCCAGCAGCTTGGGCGGGGAGTACAATGAGCAGTTCTTC. Complete variable domain (other parts from reference TRBV5-1 and TRBJ2-1): KAGVTQTPRYLIKTRGQQVTLSCSPISGHRSVSWYQQTPGQGLQFLFEYFSETQRNKGNFPGRFSGRQFSNSRSEMNVSTLELGDSALYLCASSLGGEYNEQFFGPGTRLTVL.

This clone appeared many times. The rearrangement joins TRBV6-1 to TRBJ2-2; TRBD1 is a possible D gene (5 bases). Germline V gives CDR1 MNHNS, CDR2 SASEGT. This CDR3 spans 13 amino acids. Trimming left V 8 bases short and J 5 bases short, with 12 bases between. The CDR3 DNA reads TGTGCCAGCTTTAGGGGTGTGACCGGGGAGCTGTTTTTT. Translation: CASFRGVTGELFF.

This clone appeared many times. The chain employs TRBV7-8 and TRBJ1-2, with D tentatively TRBD1 (5 bases). CDR1 and CDR2 (germline): SGHVS, FQNEAQ. V shed 1 base and J shed 5 bases, with 8 bases lying between them. This CDR3 is 13 amino acids long. The CDR3 bases are TGTGCCAGCAGCTTAGGCAGGGCTTATGGCTACACCTTC. Protein sequence: CASSLGRAYGYTF.

At least ten counts were recorded for this clone. The chain couples TRBV5-4 to TRBJ2-7; 7 nucleotides match TRBD2. The CDR3 covers 13 residues. Germline V gene sequence: CDR1 SGHNT, CDR2 YYREEE (reference sequence). V dropped 5 bases and J dropped 4; count of bases not matched to a gene: 6. The CDR3 nucleotides are TGTGCCAGCAGACCTGGACTAGTTTACGAGCAGTACTTC. Its protein product is CASRPGLVYEQYF.

In its sample, this clone was seen many times. The chain has TRBV10-3 and TRBJ1-1; D perhaps matches TRBD1 (6 bases). V was shortened by 6 bases and J by 1 base, with 9 bases between the two germline ends. CDR1 and CDR2 from the germline V gene are ENHRY and SYGVKD. CDR3 length equals 13 residues. For the CDR3, the DNA is TGTGCCATCAGCATGACAGGGAACACTGAAGCTTTCTTT. This codes for CAISMTGNTEAFF.

Many counts were recorded for this clone. The chain links TRBV6-6 to TRBJ2-1, with TRBD2 matching over 10 bases. The V and J ends lost 6 bases and 4 bases, in that order; junction bases with no gene match: 6. This CDR3 is 15 amino acids long. Per germline, CDR1 MNHNY and CDR2 SVGAGI (reference sequence). This chain's CDR3 is CASSDKRGGYNEQFF. The CDR3 DNA is TGTGCCAGCAGCGACAAGCGGGGGGGATACAATGAGCAGTTCTTC.

The V and J genes are TRBV7-6 and TRBJ1-6; D is uncertain. This CDR3 contains 14 residues. V lost 3 bases and J 9 bases, leaving 12 bases between the germline ends. Germline V gene sequence: CDR1 SGHVS, CDR2 FNYEAQ. The CDR3 region is CASSFRGSGSPLHF. The DNA of the CDR3 is TGTGCCAGCAGCTTCAGAGGGTCTGGTTCACCCCTCCACTTT.

In its sample, this clone was seen many times. The chain couples TRBV19 to TRBJ1-2; D gene ambiguous. This CDR3 comprises 15 residues. The ends were cut back, 0 bases at V and 1 base at J, with 9 bases in the middle. The germline gives CDR1 LNHDA, CDR2 SQIVND (reference sequence). The CDR3 sequence is CASSIDRRHNYGYTF. The CDR3 region has the DNA TGTGCCAGTAGTATAGACAGAAGGCATAACTATGGCTACACCTTC. Using reference TRBV19 and TRBJ1-2 for the parts outside the CDR3, the full variable domain is DGGITQSPKYLFRKEGQNVTLSCEQNLNHDAMYWYRQDPGQGLRLIYYSQIVNDFQKGDIAEGYSVSREKKESFPLTVTSAQKNPTAFYLCASSIDRRHNYGYTFGSGTRLTVV.

This clone was detected many times. This chain links TRBV5-1 with TRBJ2-3, with 7 bases fitting TRBD2. Germline assignment: CDR1 SGHRS and CDR2 YFSETQ. The CDR3 has 17 amino acids. V lost 0 bases, J lost 2 bases, and 9 bases stayed unmatched. For the CDR3, the DNA is TGCGCCAGCAGCTTGGAAACGGGGCGGGGGAACACAGATACGCAGTATTTT. Its translation: CASSLETGRGNTDTQYF.

This clone was found many times. The chain is built from TRBV19 and TRBJ1-1; D is unclear. This CDR3 has 16 amino acids. Trimming pared 3 bases from V and 0 bases from J, leaving 14 bases between. Germline V gene lookup returns CDR1 LNHDA and CDR2 SQIVND (reference sequence). CDR3 amino acids: CASSMMGGSMNTEAFF. For the CDR3, the DNA is TGTGCCAGTAGTATGATGGGCGGGAGCATGAACACTGAAGCTTTCTTT.

Ten or more counts support this clone. The rearrangement joins TRBV19 to TRBJ2-3, with 7 bases identical to TRBD2. In germline, CDR1 is LNHDA, CDR2 SQIVND (reference sequence). J was trimmed by 4 bases and V by 4 bases; bases with no gene match: 5. The CDR3 is 14 residues long. In nucleotides, the CDR3 is TGTGCCAGTAGTAACCCGGGGGGAGCAGATACGCAGTATTTT. Protein product: CASSNPGGADTQYF.

This clone has ten or more counts. The chain is built from TRBV4-3 and TRBJ1-5; TRBD1 aligns across 8 bases. V trimming: 3 bases; J trimming: 6 bases; junction bases outside the gene matches: 7. Germline V CDR1 and CDR2: LGHNA, YSLEER. There are 15 residues in the CDR3. As DNA, the CDR3 is TGCGCCAGCAGCCAGAACAGGGGGATCGGTCAGCCCCAGCATTTT. This encodes CASSQNRGIGQPQHF.

The rearrangement joins TRBV7-8 to TRBJ2-2; D remains ambiguous. Germline CDR1 SGHVS, CDR2 FQNEAQ. This CDR3 contains 12 residues. Deletions cut 7 bases from V and 9 bases from J, with 12 bases between. The CDR3 nucleotides read TGTGCCAGCACTAACCCGCCCCGGGAGCTGTTTTTT. Amino acids: CASTNPPRELFF.

This clone was seen at least ten times. The V and J genes are TRBV10-1 and TRBJ2-7, with D perhaps TRBD1 (5 bases). From germline, CDR1 is WNHNN and CDR2 SYGVQD (reference sequence). CDR3 size: 14 residues. Trimming shortened V by 3 bases and J by 4 bases, and 13 bases separated the two germline ends. The CDR3: CASSDTDRKYEQYF. The CDR3 nucleotides are TGCGCCAGCAGTGATACAGACAGAAAATACGAGCAGTACTTC.

This clone was recorded many times. J is TRBJ1-2 and V is TRBV27; TRBD1 is a possible D gene (5 bases). There are 14 residues in the CDR3. Germline-derived CDR1 and CDR2 are MNHEY and SMNVEV (reference sequence). Trimming removed 0 bases at V and 4 bases at J, with 9 bases between. In DNA, the CDR3 is TGTGCCAGCAGTTTATCGGGCAGGGCCTATGGCTACACCTTC. Translation gives CASSLSGRAYGYTF.

This clone was seen only a few times. The chain recombines TRBV4-3 with TRBJ1-4; 9 bases match TRBD1. The CDR3 has 15 residues. V lost 2 bases to trimming and J lost 8 bases; unmatched junction nucleotides: 6. Germline V CDR1 and CDR2: LGHNA, YSLEER. CDR3 DNA sequence: TGCGCCAGCAGCCAATCCGGGACAGGGCGGGAAAAACTGTTTTTT. Amino acid sequence: CASSQSGTGREKLFF.

Ten or more counts support this clone. The chain couples TRBV19 to TRBJ2-1; 7 bases are shared with TRBD1. The CDR3 length is 15 residues. The trim removed 4 bases at V and 4 bases at J, leaving 7 bases unmatched. The V gene's germline CDR1 is LNHDA and CDR2 SQIVND (reference sequence). CDR3 bases: TGTGCCAGTAGTACAGACAGGGAATCGTACAATGAGCAGTTCTTC. This codes for CASSTDRESYNEQFF.

This clone was observed at least ten times. This rearrangement joins TRBV7-2 to TRBJ2-7; D uncertain. Trimming removed 0 bases from V and 2 bases from J, with 8 bases in between. Germline V gene sequence: CDR1 SGHTA, CDR2 FQGNSA. There are 14 residues in the CDR3. The CDR3 here is CASSLAQDPYEQYF. The CDR3 DNA is TGTGCCAGCAGCTTAGCCCAGGATCCCTACGAGCAGTACTTC.

This clone occurred many times. The gene calls are TRBV5-1 and TRBJ1-4; 11 bases agree with TRBD1. Germline values: CDR1 SGHRS, CDR2 YFSETQ. The CDR3 totals 14 residues. The V gene end was trimmed by 4 bases and the J gene end by 8 bases; junction bases not matched to a gene: 4. CDR3 in amino acids: CASSTGTGGEKLFF. The CDR3 DNA is TGCGCCAGCAGCACCGGGACAGGGGGGGAAAAACTGTTTTTT.

This clone was counted many times. The rearrangement links TRBV27 to TRBJ1-6; 10 positions agree with TRBD1. The V segment lost 0 bases and the J segment 11 bases; nucleotides outside the gene matches: 16. Germline assignment: CDR1 MNHEY and CDR2 SMNVEV (reference sequence). This CDR3 has 19 residues. The CDR3 loop reads CASSLSVGPRQGAMAPLHF. CDR3 nucleotide sequence: TGTGCCAGCAGTTTATCTGTGGGGCCCCGACAGGGGGCTATGGCACCCCTCCACTTT.

This clone was recorded many times. The CDR3 is CASSYVRGSNSPLHF. CDR3 DNA: TGTGCCAGCAGTTACGTCAGGGGCTCAAATTCACCCCTCCACTTT. The chain links TRBV6-5 to TRBJ1-6, with a possible D match to TRBD1 (6 bases). The germline V gene has CDR1 MNHEY and CDR2 SVGAGI. V was shortened by 2 bases and J by 7 bases, with 12 bases between the two germline ends. CDR3 length: 15 residues.

This clone was counted ten times or more. The CDR3 sequence is CASSEFRGTGSSYEQYF. CDR3 in DNA: TGTGCCAGCAGTGAATTTAGGGGGACAGGGAGCTCCTACGAGCAGTACTTC. The rearrangement joins TRBV25-1 to TRBJ2-7; 9 bases line up with TRBD1. V shed 1 base, J shed 0 bases, and the junction held 7 bases outside the gene matches. In germline, CDR1 is MGHDK, CDR2 SYGVNS. The CDR3 extends over 17 amino acids.

This clone has ten or more counts. V gene TRBV5-6 combines with J gene TRBJ1-1; no firm D call. Looked up from germline, CDR1 is SGHDT and CDR2 is YYEEEE. CDR3 length: 13 amino acids. Trimming shortened V by 6 bases and J by 1 base, and 10 bases separated the two germline ends. The CDR3 sequence is CASIKSENTEAFF. Written as DNA, the CDR3 is TGTGCCAGCATTAAGAGCGAGAACACTGAAGCTTTCTTT.

This clone came up many times. This chain connects TRBV10-3 to TRBJ1-3, with D unclear. CDR1 ENHRY and CDR2 SYGVKD come from the germline V gene. This CDR3 is 15 amino acids long. V shed 4 bases and J shed 1 base, with 11 bases lying between them. CDR3 DNA: TGTGCCATCAGTGCATTTCAGGAATCTGGAAACACCATATATTTT. This gives the protein CAISAFQESGNTIYF.

This clone was counted ten times or more. This chain joins TRBV6-1 and TRBJ2-2, with D unclear. The CDR3 contains 15 residues. V lost 8 bases to trimming and J lost 1 base, with 14 bases between them. CDR1 MNHNS and CDR2 SASEGT come from the germline V gene. The chain's CDR3 is CASPPPPGNTGELFF. CDR3 sequence (DNA): TGTGCCAGCCCCCCCCCGCCAGGGAACACCGGGGAGCTGTTTTTT.

This clone has ten or more counts. The J gene is TRBJ1-1, the V gene TRBV6-5; D possibly corresponds to TRBD1 (6 bases). CDR1 and CDR2 from the germline V gene are MNHEY and SVGAGI. The CDR3 totals 14 residues. V gave up 10 bases and J gave up 0 bases, with 15 bases separating them. The CDR3 loop is CATQGSEMNTEAFF. The CDR3 region has the DNA TGTGCCACCCAGGGGTCAGAGATGAACACTGAAGCTTTCTTT.

This clone was seen at least ten times. The chain couples TRBV27 to TRBJ2-6; maybe TRBD1 (5 bases). V lost 4 bases, J lost 0 bases, and 13 bases lay in between. CDR3 length: 17 amino acids. The germline V gene has CDR1 MNHEY and CDR2 SMNVEV (reference sequence). The CDR3 DNA is TGTGCCAGCAGTTACCGGACACAGGCCTCTGGGGCCAACGTCCTGACTTTC. It specifies CASSYRTQASGANVLTF.

This clone was seen at least ten times. V is TRBV10-1 and J is TRBJ2-2; D remains ambiguous. Trimming shortened V by 3 bases and J by 4 bases, and 9 bases separated the two germline ends. The CDR3 length is 14 residues. Germline V gives CDR1 WNHNN, CDR2 SYGVQD (reference sequence). This CDR3 reads CASSDSATTGELFF. CDR3 sequence (DNA): TGCGCCAGCAGTGATTCAGCGACCACCGGGGAGCTGTTTTTT.